A selection of T cell receptor beta chains follows, all from one sample in a study of T cells after yellow fever vaccination. Each CDR3 protein is one row after TCRdb ran MiXCR on the 5' RACE reads. The repertoire holds roughly 150,000 distinct CDR3 sequences, with less than 9.5% as singletons. The sample here was CD4+ T cells sorted from PBMCs, taken 5 days after the yellow fever booster vaccination. These receptors were obtained from a man aged 25 to 45 who received the YFV17D yellow fever vaccine. Each CDR3 is given with its conserved first and last residue. The D gene is left open where the match is weak. The size entry is marked missing in some rows and otherwise reads once, few, many or a size class.

d_call,j_call,v_call,clone_size,cdr3_aa,cdr3_nt
NA,TRBJ2-3,TRBV29-1,many,CSVETTQYF,TGCAGCGTAGAAACGACGCAGTATTTT
NA,TRBJ2-3,TRBV7-2,many,CASTLGPDTQYF,TGTGCCAGCACCCTAGGTCCCGATACGCAGTATTTT
NA,TRBJ2-7,TRBV15,many,CATSRPGSSYEQYF,TGTGCCACCAGCCGGCCGGGGAGCTCCTACGAGCAGTACTTC
NA,TRBJ2-3,TRBV24-1,many,CATSGTSRDTQYF,TGTGCCACCAGTGGGACTTCCCGGGATACGCAGTATTTT
NA,TRBJ1-2,TRBV18,many,CASSLSQEMDYGYTF,TGTGCCAGCTCCCTCTCACAGGAAATGGACTATGGCTACACCTTC
NA,TRBJ2-1,TRBV5-4,many,CASSSDLLYNEQFF,TGTGCCAGCAGCTCGGACTTATTATACAATGAGCAGTTCTTC
TRBD2,TRBJ2-1,TRBV14,many,CASSQGGLAGASSYNEQFF,TGTGCCAGCAGCCAAGGAGGGTTAGCGGGAGCCAGCTCCTACAATGAGCAGTTCTTC
NA,TRBJ2-1,TRBV7-2,many,CASSLDGASNEQFF,TGTGCCAGCAGCTTGGATGGGGCTAGCAATGAGCAGTTCTTC
NA,TRBJ2-7,TRBV30,many,CAWSVGKYEQYF,TGTGCCTGGAGTGTCGGGAAGTACGAGCAGTACTTC
TRBD1,TRBJ2-1,TRBV5-6,many,CASSLVGTAYNEQFF,TGTGCCAGCAGCTTGGTTGGGACAGCCTACAATGAGCAGTTCTTC
NA,TRBJ2-5,TRBV6-5,many,CASSTRSTRETQYF,TGTGCCAGCAGTACCCGGTCCACCCGGGAGACCCAGTACTTC
NA,TRBJ2-5,TRBV29-1,many,CSVGGAGIETQYF,TGCAGCGTTGGTGGGGCTGGGATTGAGACCCAGTACTTC
NA,TRBJ2-2,TRBV28,many,CASSLTGPGELFF,TGTGCCAGCAGTTTAACAGGTCCCGGGGAGCTGTTTTTT
TRBD1,TRBJ1-1,TRBV12-3/TRBV12-4,many,CASSLLDRGAAFF,TGTGCCAGCAGCTTACTGGACAGGGGTGCGGCTTTCTTT
TRBD1,TRBJ1-2,TRBV20-1,many,CSARTGTGREGYTF,TGCAGTGCAAGGACCGGGACAGGGAGGGAGGGCTACACCTTC
NA,TRBJ2-1,TRBV7-2,medium-sized,CASSLRNEQFF,TGTGCCAGCAGTCTTAGGAATGAGCAGTTCTTC
NA,TRBJ2-5,TRBV7-9,many,CASSLETSQETQYF,TGTGCCAGCAGCTTAGAGACTAGCCAAGAGACCCAGTACTTC
TRBD2,TRBJ2-1,TRBV20-1,many,CSAGGLAGGKRSYNEQFF,TGCAGTGCTGGAGGACTAGCGGGAGGAAAACGTTCCTACAATGAGCAGTTCTTC
TRBD1,TRBJ1-5,TRBV18,many,CASSPTGDSNQPQHF,TGTGCCAGCTCACCTACAGGGGATAGCAATCAGCCCCAGCATTTT
NA,TRBJ2-6,TRBV12-5,many,CASGPGTGSGANVLTF,TGTGCTAGTGGTCCCGGGACCGGCTCTGGGGCCAACGTCCTGACTTTC
NA,TRBJ2-1,TRBV11-2,NA,CASSAQPGQGQFF,TGTGCCAGCAGCGCGCAACCGGGACAAGGGCAGTTCTTC
NA,TRBJ2-1,TRBV4-3,many,CASSQEAALGYNEQFF,TGCGCCAGCAGCCAAGAAGCTGCCTTGGGTTACAATGAGCAGTTCTTC
NA,TRBJ2-3,TRBV24-1,few,CATSDLVTATDTQYF,TGTGCCACCAGTGATTTAGTCACCGCGACAGATACGCAGTATTTT
NA,TRBJ1-1,TRBV29-1,many,CSVESPGDTEAFF,TGCAGCGTTGAATCCCCAGGGGACACTGAAGCTTTCTTT
NA,TRBJ2-2,TRBV6-1,NA,CASIWGANTGELFF,TGTGCCAGCATATGGGGGGCTAACACCGGGGAGCTGTTTTTT
TRBD1,TRBJ1-1,TRBV27,many,CASSPRPGTGRGTEAFF,TGTGCCAGCAGTCCTCGTCCCGGGACAGGGAGGGGCACTGAAGCTTTCTTT
TRBD2,TRBJ2-3,TRBV20-1,NA,CSARGRGRALTDTQYF,TGCAGTGCTAGAGGTCGCGGGAGGGCCCTCACAGATACGCAGTATTTT
NA,TRBJ2-3,TRBV20-1,few,CSAPLSRGSTDTQYF,TGCAGTGCTCCCTTAAGCAGGGGAAGCACAGATACGCAGTATTTT
NA,TRBJ1-1,TRBV12-3/TRBV12-4,many,CASSSNIGAAFF,TGTGCCAGCAGTTCCAATATTGGGGCAGCTTTCTTT
TRBD2,TRBJ2-7,TRBV7-2,many,CASSGASGSKYEQYF,TGTGCCAGCAGCGGAGCTAGCGGGAGTAAATACGAGCAGTACTTC
TRBD2,TRBJ2-5,TRBV27,many,CASSSLFRTSQAQETQYF,TGTGCCAGCAGTTCACTCTTTAGGACTAGTCAGGCGCAAGAGACCCAGTACTTC
NA,TRBJ2-5,TRBV5-1,many,CASSLGGAEETQYF,TGCGCCAGCAGCTTGGGGGGGGCAGAAGAGACCCAGTACTTC
NA,TRBJ2-5,TRBV30,few,CAWRMSLAQETQYF,TGTGCCTGGAGGATGTCATTGGCCCAAGAGACCCAGTACTTC
NA,TRBJ2-3,TRBV7-2,many,CASSLTLKDTQYF,TGTGCCAGCAGCTTAACCTTGAAGGATACGCAGTATTTT
NA,TRBJ1-3,TRBV7-2,many,CASSLGVSGNTIYF,TGTGCCAGCAGCCTCGGAGTATCTGGAAACACCATATATTTT
TRBD2,TRBJ2-3,TRBV5-1,many,CASSLGVSGRAAVTDTQYF,TGCGCCAGCAGCTTGGGGGTGAGCGGGAGGGCCGCGGTCACAGATACGCAGTATTTT
NA,TRBJ2-1,TRBV20-1,many,CSASGLGVNNEQFF,TGCAGTGCTAGCGGACTCGGAGTGAACAATGAGCAGTTCTTC
NA,TRBJ2-7,TRBV11-2,many,CASSDRYEQYF,TGTGCCAGCAGCGACAGGTACGAGCAGTACTTC
NA,TRBJ2-6,TRBV7-2,many,CASSVPLSGANVLTF,TGTGCCAGCAGCGTACCCCTATCCGGGGCCAACGTCCTGACTTTC
TRBD2,TRBJ2-1,TRBV4-3,many,CASSQDSGLAGGLYNEQFF,TGCGCCAGCAGCCAAGACTCGGGACTAGCGGGAGGCCTATACAATGAGCAGTTCTTC
NA,TRBJ2-1,TRBV29-1,many,CSVGVSDNEQFF,TGCAGCGTTGGTGTAAGTGACAATGAGCAGTTCTTC
TRBD1,TRBJ1-4,TRBV12-3/TRBV12-4,few,CASTVTGETTNEKLFF,TGTGCCAGCACCGTGACAGGGGAGACAACTAATGAAAAACTGTTTTTT
NA,TRBJ2-2,TRBV12-3/TRBV12-4,many,CASSFLGGTGELFF,TGTGCCAGCAGTTTCCTAGGGGGCACCGGGGAGCTGTTTTTT
NA,TRBJ1-5,TRBV5-1,many,CASSLRTGAEPQHF,TGCGCCAGCAGCTTGAGAACAGGTGCAGAGCCCCAGCATTTT
NA,TRBJ1-4,TRBV7-2,many,CASSLVGAANEKLFF,TGTGCCAGCAGCTTAGTTGGGGCCGCTAATGAAAAACTGTTTTTT
TRBD1,TRBJ2-1,TRBV5-1,NA,CASSGRDRASNEQFF,TGCGCCAGCAGCGGCCGGGACAGGGCCTCCAATGAGCAGTTCTTC
NA,TRBJ2-7,TRBV5-4,many,CASSLKGEFYEQYF,TGTGCCAGCAGCTTGAAGGGGGAGTTCTACGAGCAGTACTTC
TRBD2,TRBJ2-1,TRBV7-3,NA,CTIRPPGLAGDEQFF,TGTACCATCAGGCCCCCGGGACTAGCGGGAGATGAGCAGTTCTTC
TRBD1,TRBJ2-6,TRBV3-1,NA,CASSTTGDLLSGANVLTF,TGTGCCAGCAGCACGACAGGGGACTTATTATCTGGGGCCAACGTCCTGACTTTC
NA,TRBJ1-1,TRBV7-9,NA,CASSLSGGTEAFF,TGTGCCAGCAGCTTGAGCGGGGGGACTGAAGCTTTCTTT
TRBD1,TRBJ2-3,TRBV7-3,many,CASSLGTGGDTQYF,TGTGCCAGCAGCTTAGGGACAGGTGGCGATACGCAGTATTTT
NA,TRBJ2-7,TRBV21-1,many,CASSKGVPYEQYF,TGTGCCAGCAGCAAAGGGGTCCCCTACGAGCAGTACTTC
NA,TRBJ2-7,TRBV5-1,many,CASSLGTTLYEQYF,TGCGCCAGCAGCTTGGGAACTACTCTCTACGAGCAGTACTTC
TRBD1,TRBJ2-2,TRBV20-1,many,CSARGQANTGELFF,TGCAGTGCTAGGGGACAGGCGAACACCGGGGAGCTGTTTTTT
TRBD2,TRBJ2-5,TRBV7-2,few,CASSLAPPGSGSETQYF,TGTGCCAGCAGCTTAGCCCCACCGGGTAGCGGGAGTGAGACCCAGTACTTC
NA,TRBJ1-2,TRBV5-4,few,CASSLVELRNYGYTF,TGTGCCAGCAGCTTGGTTGAACTTAGGAACTATGGCTACACCTTC
NA,TRBJ1-3,TRBV5-1,NA,CASSLDGSSGNTVYF,TGCGCCAGCAGCTTGGACGGAAGCTCTGGAAACACCGTATATTTT
TRBD2,TRBJ2-7,TRBV7-9,many,CASSQQLAGEGDEQYF,TGTGCCAGCAGCCAACAACTAGCGGGAGAAGGGGACGAGCAGTACTTC
TRBD2,TRBJ2-3,TRBV5-4,NA,CASSPLAGGRTDTQYF,TGTGCCAGCAGCCCTCTAGCGGGAGGTCGCACAGATACGCAGTATTTT
NA,TRBJ1-4,TRBV20-1,many,CSALRTARRKLFF,TGCAGTGCCTTAAGGACAGCCCGGCGGAAACTGTTTTTT